These T cell receptor beta chains were read from a single sample in a study of CD8+CD57+ T cells in acquired aplastic anemia. TCRdb independently ran MiXCR on the reads; one entry per CDR3 protein. The sample shows some 150,000 distinct CDR3 sequences, 71% of them seen only once. The sequencing sample was made of sorted CD4+, CD8+, or CD8+CD57+ T cells (not recorded which) from PBMCs. The receptor source for this set is a human donor with aplastic anemia. The CDR3 runs from the conserved cysteine through the conserved F or W. D genes are given only for firm matches. Not every row has a clone size; where given, it reads once, few, many or a size class.

TRBJ2-7 TRBD1 once TRBV7-2 TGTGCCAGCAGCTTGAATGCAGGGGGCGTCTACGAGCAGTACTTC CASSLNAGGVYEQYF
TRBJ1-3 . . TRBV7-2 TGTGCCAGCAGCTTAGAGGGCACCCGAGGGGGAAACACCATATATTTT CASSLEGTRGGNTIYF
TRBJ2-5 . once TRBV29-1 TGCAGCGCAGGACACCAAGAGACCCAGTACTTC CSAGHQETQYF
TRBJ2-3 . . TRBV6-4 TGTGCCAGCAGTGAGGACGGTTCTAGCACAGATACGCAGTATTTT CASSEDGSSTDTQYF
TRBJ2-3 . . TRBV29-1 TGCAGCGTTGGGTTAGGAGGGGGAATAGATACGCAGTATTTT CSVGLGGGIDTQYF
TRBJ1-1 . . TRBV11-1 TGTGCCAGCAGTTTAGTCTCCGGGCAAAACACTGAAGCTTTCTTT CASSLVSGQNTEAFF
TRBJ2-7 . . TRBV20-1 TGCAGTGCCACGGGACCCGGGAACGAGCAGTACTTC CSATGPGNEQYF
TRBJ2-1 . . TRBV27 TGTGCCAGCATATGGGGTAATGAGCAGTTCTTC CASIWGNEQFF
TRBJ2-5 TRBD2 few TRBV15 TGTGCCACCAGCAGAGATTCGGGGGGGCGGGAGACCCAGTACTTC CATSRDSGGRETQYF
TRBJ2-5 . . TRBV15 TGTGCCACCAGCATAGATTGGCAGGGAGAGACCCAGTACTTC CATSIDWQGETQYF
TRBJ2-1 . . TRBV7-2 TGTGCCGGCAGCTCGCTCCGGGCCTTTCCACCCGTCTTC CAGSSLRAFPPVF
TRBJ1-5 TRBD1 . TRBV24-1 TGTGCCACCCCGGGACAGGACAATAGCAATCAGCCCCAGCATTTT CATPGQDNSNQPQHF
TRBJ2-7 TRBD1 many TRBV7-7 TGTGCCAGCAGCCGGGGGACAGGGTTATACGAGCAGTACTTC CASSRGTGLYEQYF
TRBJ2-7 . . TRBV19 TGTGCCAGTAGTATAAGGAGGGCCCCCTACGAGCAGTACTTC CASSIRRAPYEQYF
TRBJ2-2 TRBD1 . TRBV25-1 TGTGCCAGCAGTGGAGACAGGGGGCAAGGGGACGGGGAGCTGTTTTTT CASSGDRGQGDGELFF
TRBJ2-7 . . TRBV29-1 TGCAGCGTTCCAGGGGAACTCTCCTACGAGCAGTACTTC CSVPGELSYEQYF
TRBJ2-7 . few TRBV29-1 TGCAGCGTTGAAGCAGGCTCCTACGAGCAGTACTTC CSVEAGSYEQYF
TRBJ2-7 TRBD1 . TRBV7-3 TGTGCCAGCAGCTCAGACAGGGGGCTGGGGGGATACGAGCAGTACTTC CASSSDRGLGGYEQYF
TRBJ2-5 . . TRBV7-9 TGTGCCAGCAGCTTCGGGCGGGGCCAAGAGACCCAGTACTTC CASSFGRGQETQYF
TRBJ1-2 . . TRBV10-3 TGTGCCATCAGTGAGGGTGACAATCGCTATGGCTACACCTTC CAISEGDNRYGYTF
TRBJ2-1 . . TRBV7-9 TGTGCCAGCAGCCCAGGGGTTGAGCAGTTCTTC CASSPGVEQFF
TRBJ1-2 TRBD1 . TRBV7-8 TGTGCCAGCAGCACGGGACAGGGGATCTATGGCTACACCTTC CASSTGQGIYGYTF
TRBJ2-1 . . TRBV19 TGTGCCAGTAGTATTGCCGACTTCGACGACAATGAGCAGTTCTTC CASSIADFDDNEQFF
TRBJ2-3 . . TRBV24-1 TGTGCCACCAGTGAACACTACACAGATACGCAGTATTTT CATSEHYTDTQYF
TRBJ2-5 . . TRBV5-1 TGCGCCAGCAGCAACCGGGACTTCCCACAAGAGACCCAGTACTTC CASSNRDFPQETQYF
TRBJ2-7 TRBD2 . TRBV7-2 TGTGCCAGCCGGGTTAGCGGGGGGTCTGGGGAGCAGTACTTC CASRVSGGSGEQYF
TRBJ1-1 TRBD1 . TRBV5-4 TGTGCCAGCAGCTTGGCAGGGGGCATTATGAGCACTGAAGCTTTCTTT CASSLAGGIMSTEAFF
TRBJ2-1 . . TRBV20-1 TGCAGTGCTAGAGGTTTGAGTAAACAGTTCTTC CSARGLSKQFF
TRBJ1-2 . few TRBV20-1 TGCAGTGCTACGGACAGTGGGATCTATGGCTACACCTTC CSATDSGIYGYTF
TRBJ1-1 . . TRBV4-1 TGCGCCAGCAGCCAGGTTGGCGGTCTTATTTTAGCTTTCTTT CASSQVGGLILAFF
TRBJ1-4 . . TRBV10-3 TGTGCCACCAGTGAGTCACCGAGGGGAGGGTCTAATGAAAAACTGTTTTTT CATSESPRGGSNEKLFF
TRBJ2-3 TRBD2 . TRBV6-4 TGTGCCAGCAGTGACCGAGCGGGGGCCTACAATGAGCAGTATTTT CASSDRAGAYNEQYF
TRBJ1-4 . . TRBV9 TGTGCCAGCAGCGTAGCGTCGATCGGGGAAAAACTGTTTTTT CASSVASIGEKLFF
TRBJ1-2 TRBD1 once TRBV5-6 TGTGCCAGCAGCTTAACACGACAGGGAGCCTATGGCTACACCTTC CASSLTRQGAYGYTF
TRBJ2-1 TRBD1 few TRBV15 TGTGCCACCAGCAGAACGGGACAGGGGAGCAATGAGCAGTTCTTC CATSRTGQGSNEQFF
TRBJ1-1 . . TRBV11-2 TGTGCCAGCAGCCCCGCTGCAGGGCTGAACACTGAAGCTTTCTTT CASSPAAGLNTEAFF
TRBJ2-7 TRBD2 . TRBV11-2 TGTGCCAGCAGCTTAGTCACTAGCGGAACCTACGAGCAGTACTTC CASSLVTSGTYEQYF
TRBJ1-2 . once TRBV15 TGTGCCACCAGCAGAGATCGGGCAGGGCGACCTGGCTACACCTTC CATSRDRAGRPGYTF
TRBJ2-3 . few TRBV10-3 TGTGCCATCAGTGATCCCTTGGTTGGAGGAACAGATACGCAGTATTTT CAISDPLVGGTDTQYF
TRBJ2-1 TRBD2 . TRBV7-2 TGTGCCAGCAGCTTAGTAGCGGGGGAGAGCTCCTACAATGAGCAGTTCTTC CASSLVAGESSYNEQFF
TRBJ2-1 TRBD2 . TRBV20-1 TGCAGTGCTCCGACCCTTCTAGCGGACAACCTTAATGAGCAGTTCTTC CSAPTLLADNLNEQFF
TRBJ2-7 . . TRBV7-6 TGTGCCAGCAGCCCTGGACAGAACTACGAGCAGTACTTC CASSPGQNYEQYF
TRBJ1-1 . many TRBV28 TGTGCCAGCAGTTTATGGGCGGGCGGGACTGAAGCTTTCTTT CASSLWAGGTEAFF
TRBJ2-2 TRBD2 . TRBV20-1 TGCAGTGCCCCAGGGTCGGGAGGGGACACCGGGGAGCTGTTTTTT CSAPGSGGDTGELFF
TRBJ2-1 . . TRBV5-5 TGTGCCAGCAGCTCTGACCACCTCCGGCAGTTCTTC CASSSDHLRQFF
TRBJ2-3 TRBD1 . TRBV7-6 TGTGCCAGCAGACCGACAGGGGACACAGATACGCAGTATTTT CASRPTGDTDTQYF
TRBJ2-1 . . TRBV25-1 TGTGCCAGCAGTGAATATAGGGTGAGCTCCTACAATGAGCAGTTCTTC CASSEYRVSSYNEQFF
TRBJ2-7 TRBD1 . TRBV20-1 TGCAGTGCTCCCTCGGACAGGGGCCACGAGCAGTACTTC CSAPSDRGHEQYF
TRBJ1-4 . . TRBV7-9 TGTGCCAGCACCCCCCGGGCAACTAATGAAAAACTGTTTTTT CASTPRATNEKLFF
TRBJ2-7 . . TRBV29-1 TGCAGCGTTAAGAACGAGCGGAGGGGGAACGAGCAGTACTTC CSVKNERRGNEQYF
TRBJ2-2 TRBD2 many TRBV7-3 TGTGCCAGCAGCTCGACTCCTAGCGGGGGTGCTAAGGGGGAGCTGTTTTTT CASSSTPSGGAKGELFF
TRBJ2-1 TRBD1 . TRBV24-1 TGTGCCACCAGTGATCCCCGGGGACAGGGCACCTACAATGAGCAGTTCTTC CATSDPRGQGTYNEQFF